This T cell receptor beta chain was documented in a study of graft-versus-host responses after intestinal transplantation. Across the study: Each recipient received anti-thymocyte globulin induction, then tacrolimus and steroids for about 3 years.

CDR1 SEHNR and CDR2 FQNEAQ come from the germline V gene (reference sequence). The CDR3 is made up of 14 amino acids. The V gene end was trimmed by 4 bases and the J gene end by 5 bases; junction bases not matched to a gene: 4. Whole-study findings and limits: Peak circulating GvH clone levels were associated with early post-transplant HvG declines.

Some clones are missing from TCRdb's copy, which holds only in-frame ones; the method was immunoSEQ multiplex PCR. The table records tens of thousands of clones, roughly nine tenths of them present only once. A remark on this clone: No antigen is known for it.

This TCR derives from a human donor who received an intestinal transplant. The chain has TRBV7-9 and TRBJ1-1; 10 nucleotides line up with TRBD1. This material consisted of unstimulated CD8+ T cells sorted from spleen or lymph node cells, taken before intestinal transplant. The CDR3 spells CASSSGQGTTEAFF. In DNA, the CDR3 is TGTGCCAGCAGCTCGGGACAGGGGACAACTGAAGCTTTCTTT.